This TCR beta chain was profiled in a study of T cell changes during pregnancy in multiple sclerosis. Assay used: immunoSEQ multiplex PCR; TCRdb lists only in-frame clones, some missing. This sample has about 70,000 clones, with about 93% found just once. In its sample, this clone was seen once. The germline gives CDR1 SEHNR, CDR2 FQNEAQ (reference sequence). The CDR3 covers 16 residues. The V gene end was trimmed by 5 bases and the J gene end by 3 bases; junction bases not matched to a gene: 13. The receptor's source is a female donor in good health, enrolled as a control in a pregnancy study. The specimen comprised peripheral blood, sampled in the third trimester of pregnancy. The chain employs TRBV7-9 and TRBJ2-7; 7 bases match TRBD1. The CDR3 spells CASSQTDGTVNYEQYF. CDR3 nucleotides: TGTGCCAGCAGCCAAACCGACGGGACAGTGAACTACGAGCAGTACTTC.